Given below is one TCR beta chain in context. The CDR3 goes on 3 residues after the read ends, and that part is filled in from the germline J gene. V lost 5 bases to trimming and J lost 5 bases, with 18 bases between them. Germline values: CDR1 LNHDA, CDR2 SQIVND (reference sequence). The CDR3 has 15 residues. The entry originates in a study of T cells in women clearing cervical HPV infection. Study at large: For cases, blood was sampled a median around 150 days after lesion detection, interquartile range about 90 to 230 days.

This table comes from immunoSEQ multiplex PCR, and its TCRdb copy is limited to in-frame clones, with some not included. In total, the table holds tens of thousands of clones. This receptor was identified in a woman aged 18 to 75 with a cervical HPV16 infection that either progressed to CIN3+ or cleared (not recorded which). The V and J genes are TRBV19 and TRBJ2-5; a possible D gene is TRBD2 (7 bases). Material: blood buffy coat. This CDR3 is CASSERGTMRETQYF. The CDR3 bases that were read are TGTGCCAGTAGTGAAAGGGGGACTATGCGGGAGACC.